The T cell receptor beta chain under discussion was sequenced for a study of T cell repertoires in cytomegalovirus infection. Study summary: Both recently identified HLA-C-restricted and well-studied HLA-B-restricted CMV epitopes were used in the study. Public TCR beta signatures were indicative of both CMV infection and a matching HLA type.

V lost 0 bases and J 5 bases, leaving 9 bases between the germline ends. The CDR3 sequence is 14 residues long. CDR1 and CDR2 (germline): SGHNT, YYREEE (reference sequence). TCRdb reprocessed the reads with MiXCR, giving one entry per CDR3 protein. Among approximately 76,000 distinct CDR3 sequences listed, more than 20% were seen once. This clonotype has a handful of counts. Its antigen is unknown. The origin of this receptor is a human donor in good health (CMV status not recorded). Some clones in this sample may be carry-over from other donors' samples. Source: CD8+ T cells from cultured PBMCs, taken from culture after CMV antigen stimulation. The chain recombines TRBV5-4 with TRBJ2-1; no definite D call. The CDR3 spells CASSLDPTNNEQFF. CDR3 coding DNA: TGTGCCAGCAGCTTGGATCCTACTAACAATGAGCAGTTCTTC.